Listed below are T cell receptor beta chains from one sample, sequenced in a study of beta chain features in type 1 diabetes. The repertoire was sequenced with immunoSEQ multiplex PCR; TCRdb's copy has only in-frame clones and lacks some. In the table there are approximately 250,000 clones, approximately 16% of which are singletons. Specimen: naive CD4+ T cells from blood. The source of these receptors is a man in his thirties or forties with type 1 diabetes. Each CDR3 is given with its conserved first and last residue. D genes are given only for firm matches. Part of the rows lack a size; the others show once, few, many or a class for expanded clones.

CASSDGTSGLTDTQYF TGTGCCAGCAGTGACGGGACTAGCGGGCTCACAGATACGCAGTATTTT few TRBJ2-3 TRBD2 TRBV25-1
CASSGGATNEKLFF TGTGCCAGCAGTGGGGGAGCGACTAATGAAAAACTGTTTTTT few TRBJ1-4 NA TRBV27
CASSLRYNEQFF TGTGCCAGCAGTTTAAGATACAATGAGCAGTTCTTC few TRBJ2-1 NA TRBV28
CASSQSTSGSVSYEQYF TGCGCCAGCAGCCAATCCACTAGCGGGAGCGTCTCCTACGAGCAGTACTTC NA TRBJ2-7 TRBD2 TRBV4-1
CASSLIPDSRELFF TGTGCCAGCAGTTTAATACCAGATAGTAGGGAGCTGTTTTTT few TRBJ2-2 NA TRBV28
CASSLDLAGTQYF TGCGCCAGCAGCTTAGACCTTGCGGGTACGCAGTATTTT NA TRBJ2-3 NA TRBV5-1
CAWSGQTYEKLFF TGTGCCTGGAGTGGTCAGACGTATGAAAAACTGTTTTTT few TRBJ1-4 NA TRBV30
CASSPQGDYGYTF TGTGCCAGCAGCCCACAGGGGGACTATGGCTACACCTTC NA TRBJ1-2 TRBD1 TRBV6-5
CASSERGHSDETQYF TGTGCCAGCAGCGAAAGGGGGCATAGCGATGAGACCCAGTACTTC few TRBJ2-5 TRBD1 TRBV7-9
CSATFGTQYF TGCAGTGCTACATTCGGGACCCAGTACTTC NA TRBJ2-5 NA TRBV20-1
CASSHLAGGHEQYF TGTGCCAGCTCACACTTAGCGGGAGGCCACGAGCAGTACTTC NA TRBJ2-7 TRBD2 TRBV18
CASSGANYGYTF TGTGCCAGCAGTGGGGCGAACTATGGCTACACCTTC NA TRBJ1-2 NA TRBV6-5
CASSQEGQAGGEQFF TGCGCCAGCAGCCAAGAGGGACAGGCGGGAGGAGAGCAGTTCTTC few TRBJ2-1 NA TRBV4-1
CSVPLGSYEQYF TGCAGCGTTCCTCTGGGCTCCTACGAGCAGTACTTC NA TRBJ2-7 NA TRBV29-1
CASTPSLSSYNEQFF TGTGCCAGCACCCCTTCTCTGAGCTCCTACAATGAGCAGTTCTTC NA TRBJ2-1 NA TRBV6-5
CASSSFRDRERNEQFF TGTGCCAGCAGCTCCTTTAGGGACAGGGAACGCAATGAGCAGTTCTTC few TRBJ2-1 TRBD1 TRBV7-9
CASSQSPRGTGELFF TGCGCCAGCAGCCAGTCTCCTCGGGGGACCGGGGAGCTGTTTTTT few TRBJ2-2 NA TRBV4-1
CASSWEQLQETQYF TGCGCCAGCAGCTGGGAACAATTACAAGAGACCCAGTACTTC NA TRBJ2-5 NA TRBV5-1
CASSSLSGVNTEAFF TGTGCCAGCAGCTCCCTCTCGGGGGTGAACACTGAAGCTTTCTTT NA TRBJ1-1 NA TRBV7-8
CSVRQGTETQYF TGCAGCGTTAGGCAGGGTACGGAGACCCAGTACTTC few TRBJ2-5 NA TRBV29-1
CASSQDRVRANEQFF TGTGCCAGCAGCCAAGATCGGGTAAGGGCCAATGAGCAGTTCTTC few TRBJ2-1 NA TRBV14
CASSPPAGKNEQFF TGTGCCAGCAGCCCACCTGCGGGGAAGAATGAGCAGTTCTTC NA TRBJ2-1 NA TRBV9
CSVEGRPGQVSYEQYF TGCAGCGTTGAAGGGAGGCCGGGACAGGTTTCCTACGAGCAGTACTTC few TRBJ2-7 TRBD1 TRBV29-1
CASSLTGGRSTGELFF TGTGCCAGCAGCTTAACCGGGGGTAGGAGCACCGGGGAGCTGTTTTTT NA TRBJ2-2 NA TRBV7-9
CASSERVGDEEAFF TGTGCCAGCAGTGAAAGAGTGGGGGACGAGGAAGCTTTCTTT few TRBJ1-1 NA TRBV6-4